This T cell receptor (beta chain) stems from a study of OX40 agonist ivuxolimab in advanced cancers. Using immunoSEQ multiplex PCR, the repertoire was profiled, and TCRdb retains in-frame clones only, with some absent. The repertoire holds around 77,000 clones, approximately 90% seen once, with 5% to 6.5% in the top ten. Material: CD4+ or CD8+ T cells sorted from blood, obtained in a trial of the OX40 agonist ivuxolimab. This clonotype was obtained from an adult with an advanced solid tumor such as melanoma, head and neck, liver or kidney cancer.

The CDR3 DNA is TGTGCCTGGACTCACGGGACAGCGAACACTGAAGCTTTCTTT. It yields the protein CAWTHGTANTEAFF. This chain joins TRBV30 and TRBJ1-1, with 7 bases aligning to TRBD1. Germline V gene lookup returns CDR1 GTSNPN and CDR2 SVGIG (reference sequence). This CDR3 is 14 amino acids long. V shed 4 bases and J 1 base; nucleotides not matched to a gene: 6.